The entry that follows covers one T cell receptor beta chain sequence. As yet, its antigen is unknown. Sequencing was performed with immunoSEQ multiplex PCR; in TCRdb, only in-frame clones are kept and a portion is missing. The table shows under 20,000 clones, with 76% occurring only once. The CDR3 contains 14 residues. Per the germline V gene, CDR1 is SEHNR and CDR2 is FQNEAQ (reference sequence). V was pared by 7 bases and J by 5 bases, with 8 bases of the junction left unmatched. The entry originates in a study of OX40 agonist ivuxolimab in advanced cancers. Turning to the study itself: It was permissible to have had prior anti-PD-1, anti-PD-L1 or anti-CTLA-4 therapy, and around 40% had some.

Findings of the study overall: Several nonresponders also turned out to have low normalized T-cell clonal expansion. In the 0.1 to 3.0 mg/kg range, CD4+ and CD8+ blood T cells had expanded clonally by week 6. CD8+ T cells averaged more expanded clones than CD4+.

This chain joins TRBV7-9 and TRBJ1-1; 9 bases fit TRBD1. Sequenced here: CD4+ or CD8+ T cells sorted from blood, sampled in a trial of the OX40 agonist ivuxolimab. The receptor comes from an adult with an advanced solid tumor such as melanoma, head and neck, liver or kidney cancer. CDR3 DNA sequence: TGTGCCAGCAAGAGACAGGGGGAGTATACTGAAGCTTTCTTT. Its translation: CASKRQGEYTEAFF.